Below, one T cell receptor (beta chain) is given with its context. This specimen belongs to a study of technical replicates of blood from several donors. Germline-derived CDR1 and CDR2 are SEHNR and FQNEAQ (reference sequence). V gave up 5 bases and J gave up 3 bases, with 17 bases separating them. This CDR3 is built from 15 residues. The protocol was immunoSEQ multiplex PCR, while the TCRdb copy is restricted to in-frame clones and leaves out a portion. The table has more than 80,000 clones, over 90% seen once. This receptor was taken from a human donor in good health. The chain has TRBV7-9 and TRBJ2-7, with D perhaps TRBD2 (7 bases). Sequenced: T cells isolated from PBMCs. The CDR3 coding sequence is TGTGCCAGCAGCGTCGGGGGAGGGGGGGGCTACGAGCAGTACTTC. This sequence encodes CASSVGGGGGYEQYF.